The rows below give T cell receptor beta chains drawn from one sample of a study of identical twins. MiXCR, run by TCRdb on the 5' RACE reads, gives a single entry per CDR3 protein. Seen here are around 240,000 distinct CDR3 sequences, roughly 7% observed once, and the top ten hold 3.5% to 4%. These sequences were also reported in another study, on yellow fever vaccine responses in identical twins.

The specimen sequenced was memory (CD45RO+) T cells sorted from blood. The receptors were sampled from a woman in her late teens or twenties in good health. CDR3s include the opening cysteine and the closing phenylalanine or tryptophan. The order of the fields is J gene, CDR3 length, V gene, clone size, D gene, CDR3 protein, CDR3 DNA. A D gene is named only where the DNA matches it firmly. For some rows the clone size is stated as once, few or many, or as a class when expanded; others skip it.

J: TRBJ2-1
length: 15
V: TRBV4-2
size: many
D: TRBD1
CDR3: CASSPGQGADNEQFF
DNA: TGTGCCAGCAGCCCGGGACAGGGGGCCGACAATGAGCAGTTCTTC

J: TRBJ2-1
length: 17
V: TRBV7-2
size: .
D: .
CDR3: CASSLNAGRSSYNEQFF
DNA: TGTGCCAGCAGCTTAAATGCAGGGCGCAGCTCCTACAATGAGCAGTTCTTC

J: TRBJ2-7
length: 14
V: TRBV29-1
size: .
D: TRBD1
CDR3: CSVETGQVNREQYF
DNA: TGCAGCGTTGAAACGGGACAGGTAAACCGCGAGCAGTACTTC

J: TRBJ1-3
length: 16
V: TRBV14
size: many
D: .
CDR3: CASSQQQPGPGNTIYF
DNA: TGTGCCAGCAGCCAGCAACAGCCGGGCCCTGGAAACACCATATATTTT

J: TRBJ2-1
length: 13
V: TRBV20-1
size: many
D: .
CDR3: CSAPGLLYNEQFF
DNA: TGCAGTGCGCCGGGACTCCTTTACAATGAGCAGTTCTTC

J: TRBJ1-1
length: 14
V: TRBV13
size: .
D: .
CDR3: CASSLGAGASEAFF
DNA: TGTGCCAGCAGCTTAGGAGCGGGGGCGTCTGAAGCTTTCTTT

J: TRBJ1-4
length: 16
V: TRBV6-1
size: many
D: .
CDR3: CASSQTPGGTNEKLFF
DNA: TGTGCCAGCAGCCAAACCCCAGGCGGAACTAATGAAAAACTGTTTTTT

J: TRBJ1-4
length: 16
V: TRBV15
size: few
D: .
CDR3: CATSRAQTSTNEKLFF
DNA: TGTGCCACCAGCAGGGCGCAGACATCAACTAATGAAAAACTGTTTTTT

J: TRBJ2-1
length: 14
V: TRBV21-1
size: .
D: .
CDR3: CASPQGAFEGEQFF
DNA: TGTGCCAGCCCACAGGGGGCTTTTGAGGGTGAGCAGTTCTTC

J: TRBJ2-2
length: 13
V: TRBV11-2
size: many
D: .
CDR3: CASSPLWAGELFF
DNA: TGTGCCAGCAGCCCACTATGGGCCGGGGAGCTGTTTTTT

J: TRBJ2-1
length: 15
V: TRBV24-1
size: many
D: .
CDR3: CATSDPSFPQDEQFF
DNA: TGTGCCACCAGTGACCCAAGCTTCCCCCAGGATGAGCAGTTCTTC

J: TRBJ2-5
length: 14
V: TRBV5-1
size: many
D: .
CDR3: CASSLGSGLETQYF
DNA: TGCGCCAGCAGCTTGGGATCCGGATTAGAGACCCAGTACTTC

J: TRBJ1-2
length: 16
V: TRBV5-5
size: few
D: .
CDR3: CASSPRGDTANYGYTF
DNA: TGTGCCAGCAGCCCCCGGGGGGACACAGCTAACTATGGCTACACCTTC

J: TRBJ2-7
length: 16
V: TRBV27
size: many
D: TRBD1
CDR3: CASRPYRDRGSYEQYF
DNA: TGTGCCAGCAGGCCTTACCGGGACAGGGGGTCCTACGAGCAGTACTTC

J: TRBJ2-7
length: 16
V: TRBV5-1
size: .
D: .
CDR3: CASSLWRSAEFYEQYF
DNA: TGCGCCAGCAGCTTGTGGAGGTCCGCGGAGTTCTACGAGCAGTACTTC

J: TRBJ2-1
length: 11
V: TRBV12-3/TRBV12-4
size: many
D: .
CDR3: CASSSFNEQFF
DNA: TGTGCCAGCAGTTCCTTCAATGAGCAGTTCTTC

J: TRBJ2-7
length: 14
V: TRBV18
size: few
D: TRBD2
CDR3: CASSPSGDSYEQYF
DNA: TGTGCCAGCTCACCAAGCGGGGACTCCTACGAGCAGTACTTC

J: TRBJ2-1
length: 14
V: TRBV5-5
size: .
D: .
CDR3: CASSLGGITGEQFF
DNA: TGTGCCAGCAGCTTGGGGGGGATTACAGGTGAGCAGTTCTTC

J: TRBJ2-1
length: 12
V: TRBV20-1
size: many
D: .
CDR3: CSARLLEYEQFF
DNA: TGCAGTGCTAGATTGTTGGAGTATGAGCAGTTCTTC

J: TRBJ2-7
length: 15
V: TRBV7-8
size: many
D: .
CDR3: CASNLHASRSYEQYF
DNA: TGTGCCAGCAACCTACACGCTTCTAGATCCTACGAGCAGTACTTC

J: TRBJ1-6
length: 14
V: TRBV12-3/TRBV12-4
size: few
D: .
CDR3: CASSGGPGRSPLHF
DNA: TGTGCCAGCAGTGGTGGACCAGGACGATCACCCCTCCACTTT

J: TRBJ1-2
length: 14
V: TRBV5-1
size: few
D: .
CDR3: CASSLASRNYGYTF
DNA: TGCGCCAGCAGCTTGGCGTCGCGTAACTATGGCTACACCTTC

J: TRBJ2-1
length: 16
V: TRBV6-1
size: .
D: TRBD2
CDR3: CASRLAGAAPYNEQFF
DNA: TGTGCCAGCAGGCTAGCGGGAGCCGCGCCCTACAATGAGCAGTTCTTC

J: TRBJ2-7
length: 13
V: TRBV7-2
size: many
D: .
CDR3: CASSLGKSYEQYF
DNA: TGTGCCAGCAGCTTAGGAAAGTCCTACGAGCAGTACTTC

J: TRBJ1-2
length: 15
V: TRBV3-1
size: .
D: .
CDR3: CASSRKGADFYGYTF
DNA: TGTGCCAGCAGCCGAAAAGGGGCCGATTTTTATGGCTACACCTTC

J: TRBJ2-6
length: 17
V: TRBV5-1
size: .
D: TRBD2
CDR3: CASSSLAAISGANVLTF
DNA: TGCGCCAGCAGCTCACTAGCGGCCATATCTGGGGCCAACGTCCTGACTTTC

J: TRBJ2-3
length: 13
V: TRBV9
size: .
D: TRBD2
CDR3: CAGSGGVADTQYF
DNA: TGTGCCGGCAGCGGGGGGGTGGCAGATACGCAGTATTTT

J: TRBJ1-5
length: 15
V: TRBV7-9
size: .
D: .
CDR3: CASSKVGVGHQPQHF
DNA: TGTGCCAGCAGCAAAGTTGGGGTAGGGCATCAGCCCCAGCATTTT

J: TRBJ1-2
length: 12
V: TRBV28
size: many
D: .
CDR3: CASSFGGGGYTF
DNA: TGTGCCAGCAGTTTCGGAGGGGGAGGCTACACCTTC

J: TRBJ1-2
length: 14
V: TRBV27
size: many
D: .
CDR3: CASSSYNGLYGYTF
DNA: TGTGCCAGCAGTTCCTACAATGGACTTTATGGCTACACCTTC

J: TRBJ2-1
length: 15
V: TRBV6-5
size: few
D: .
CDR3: CASSSGGSDYNEQFF
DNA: TGTGCCAGCAGTTCAGGGGGGTCCGACTACAATGAGCAGTTCTTC

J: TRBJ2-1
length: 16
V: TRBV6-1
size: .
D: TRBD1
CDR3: CASSEIWTGGYNEQFF
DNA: TGTGCCAGCAGTGAAATTTGGACAGGGGGTTACAATGAGCAGTTCTTC

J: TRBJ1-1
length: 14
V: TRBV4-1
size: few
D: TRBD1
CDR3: CASSPQTGRTEAFF
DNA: TGCGCCAGCAGCCCACAGACAGGGAGAACTGAAGCTTTCTTT

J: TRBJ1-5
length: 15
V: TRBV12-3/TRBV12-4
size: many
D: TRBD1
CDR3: CASSPDRAENQPQHF
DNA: TGTGCCAGCAGTCCAGACAGGGCGGAGAATCAGCCCCAGCATTTT

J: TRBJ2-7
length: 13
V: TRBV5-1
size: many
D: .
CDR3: CASSLYSRAEQYF
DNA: TGCGCCAGCAGCTTATACAGCCGGGCCGAGCAGTACTTC

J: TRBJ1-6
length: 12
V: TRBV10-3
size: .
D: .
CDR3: CAIREPNSPLHF
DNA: TGTGCCATCAGGGAACCGAATTCACCCCTCCACTTT

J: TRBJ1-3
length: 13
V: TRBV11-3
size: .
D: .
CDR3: CASSQSFGNTIYF
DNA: TGTGCCAGCAGCCAATCTTTTGGAAACACCATATATTTT

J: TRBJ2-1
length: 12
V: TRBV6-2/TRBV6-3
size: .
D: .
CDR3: CASSYSTLVPFF
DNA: TGTGCCAGCAGTTACTCGACCCTCGTCCCGTTCTTC

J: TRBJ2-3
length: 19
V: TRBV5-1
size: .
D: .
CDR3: CASSFMARAGSRPTDTQYF
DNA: TGCGCCAGCAGCTTTATGGCACGTGCAGGATCAAGACCGACAGATACGCAGTATTTT

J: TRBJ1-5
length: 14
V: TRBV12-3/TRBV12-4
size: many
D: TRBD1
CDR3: CASSQTGFNQPQHF
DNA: TGTGCCAGCAGCCAGACAGGGTTCAATCAGCCCCAGCATTTT